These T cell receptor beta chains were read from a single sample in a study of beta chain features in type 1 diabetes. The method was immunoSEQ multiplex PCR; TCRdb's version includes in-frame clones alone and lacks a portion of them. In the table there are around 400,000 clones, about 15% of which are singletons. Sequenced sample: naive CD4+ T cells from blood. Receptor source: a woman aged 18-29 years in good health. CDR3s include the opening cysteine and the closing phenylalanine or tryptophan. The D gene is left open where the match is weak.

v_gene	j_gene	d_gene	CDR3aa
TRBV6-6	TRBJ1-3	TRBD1	CASSGQGGNTIYF
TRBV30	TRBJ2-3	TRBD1	CAWSDAGQGADTQYF
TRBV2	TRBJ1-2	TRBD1	CASSEEDRGGGYTF
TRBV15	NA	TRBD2	CATSRGAGADEQYF
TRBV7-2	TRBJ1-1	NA	CASSSPGPRGTEAFF
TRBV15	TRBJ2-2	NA	CATSREPGLSTGELFF
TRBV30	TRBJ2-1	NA	CAWTGYNEQFF
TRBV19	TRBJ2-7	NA	CASSMEGAREQYF
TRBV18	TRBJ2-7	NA	CASSPRGNVDEQYF
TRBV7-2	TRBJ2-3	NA	CASSFIISTDTQYF
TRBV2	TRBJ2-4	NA	CASSFGQSKNIQYF